This T cell receptor (beta chain) was captured in a study of CD4+ T cells in melanoma (dated by TCRdb to 2021 to 2024). With regard to the full study: The study investigated neoantigen-specific CD4+ T cells in human melanoma. What the research found in general, with its limitations: Neoantigen-specific CD4+ T cells were reported to be correlated with the function of CD8+ T cells, macrophages and B cells. Neoantigen-specific CD4+ T cells in melanoma were reported to show diverse differentiation states.

CDR1 and CDR2 were assigned from the germline V gene as SGHRS and YFSETQ. The germline V end is reduced by 4 bases and the J end by 8 bases; junction bases left unmatched: 10. From the cysteine through the phenylalanine, the CDR3 covers 15 amino acids. The sequence is cut down to CDR3 DNA, 45 bases in frame from base 1. On this clone itself: Its antigen remains undetermined. Qualities for individual bases were not recorded, and no much larger clone is one base off.

Library preparation was by the immunoSEQ multiplex PCR assay. In its TCRdb copy, this immuneACCESS table keeps in-frame sequences only and misses some clones. Where compared with another copy, unresolved V genes explain less than half of these, and the others have no known cause. The sample profile shows 9,500 to 10,000 clones; roughly two thirds of them were found once. The top ten constitute roughly 15% of the sample. Donors were patients with melanoma. The source material was cells from a culture (not recorded whether cultured in vitro). Rearrangement joined TRBV5-1 to TRBJ1-4; TRBD1 lines up with 8 middle nucleotides. The sequence derives from a human donor with melanoma. The nucleotide sequence is given as TGCGCCAGCAGCCCGGGACAGGATTTGAGAGAAAAACTGTTTTTT. Translated, this gives CASSPGQDLREKLFF.